These T cell receptor beta chains were read from a single sample in a study of identical twins. TCRdb recomputed calls from the 5' RACE reads with MiXCR, one row per CDR3 protein. The repertoire holds 1.5 million or so distinct CDR3 sequences, more than 30% seen once, with about 0.25% in the top ten. Sequencing used cord blood. These receptor sequences come from a newborn girl in good health. CDR3s include the opening cysteine and the closing phenylalanine or tryptophan. A D gene is named only where the DNA matches it firmly. Size is stated for part of the rows, as once, few or many counts, or as a class when the clone is expanded.

V gene: TRBV10-3; clone size: few; J gene: TRBJ2-7; D gene: TRBD1; CDR3 protein: CAISPGTGIYEQYF; CDR3 DNA: TGTGCCATCAGCCCCGGGACAGGGATCTACGAGCAGTACTTC
V gene: TRBV7-9; clone size: few; J gene: TRBJ2-5; D gene: NA; CDR3 protein: CASSRKPQETQYF; CDR3 DNA: TGTGCCAGCAGCAGAAAACCTCAAGAGACCCAGTACTTC
V gene: TRBV5-1; clone size: few; J gene: TRBJ2-5; D gene: NA; CDR3 protein: CASSLSTDQETQYF; CDR3 DNA: TGCGCCAGCAGCTTGTCGACAGACCAAGAGACCCAGTACTTC
V gene: TRBV20-1; clone size: NA; J gene: TRBJ2-5; D gene: TRBD2; CDR3 protein: CSAPAGGPGETQYF; CDR3 DNA: TGCAGTGCCCCAGCGGGAGGGCCGGGAGAGACCCAGTACTTC
V gene: TRBV10-3; clone size: many; J gene: TRBJ2-3; D gene: NA; CDR3 protein: CATAPDKLTDTQYF; CDR3 DNA: TGTGCCACCGCGCCGGACAAACTCACAGATACGCAGTATTTT
V gene: TRBV7-8; clone size: NA; J gene: TRBJ1-6; D gene: TRBD1; CDR3 protein: CASSLARFVGTGKDSPLHF; CDR3 DNA: TGTGCCAGCAGCTTAGCCCGTTTCGTAGGGACAGGGAAGGACTCACCCCTCCACTTT
V gene: TRBV7-2; clone size: many; J gene: TRBJ2-3; D gene: NA; CDR3 protein: CASSLARTQYF; CDR3 DNA: TGTGCCAGCAGCTTAGCCCGAACGCAGTATTTT
V gene: TRBV10-3; clone size: NA; J gene: TRBJ2-2; D gene: NA; CDR3 protein: CAISDSQRKRSGELFF; CDR3 DNA: TGTGCCATCAGTGACTCTCAGCGAAAACGTTCCGGGGAGCTGTTTTTT
V gene: TRBV4-2; clone size: few; J gene: TRBJ1-5; D gene: NA; CDR3 protein: CASSQDSTGTPQPQHF; CDR3 DNA: TGTGCCAGCAGCCAAGATTCGACGGGGACTCCCCAGCCCCAGCATTTT
V gene: TRBV20-1; clone size: NA; J gene: TRBJ1-5; D gene: NA; CDR3 protein: CSAPDTHSNQPQHF; CDR3 DNA: TGCAGTGCCCCGGACACTCATAGCAATCAGCCCCAGCATTTT
V gene: TRBV5-1; clone size: NA; J gene: TRBJ2-2; D gene: NA; CDR3 protein: CASRTTRPAGELFF; CDR3 DNA: TGCGCCAGCAGGACGACCAGGCCTGCCGGGGAGCTGTTTTTT
V gene: TRBV28; clone size: NA; J gene: TRBJ2-1; D gene: NA; CDR3 protein: CASSLWVTRNEQFF; CDR3 DNA: TGTGCCAGCAGTTTATGGGTAACCCGCAATGAGCAGTTCTTC
V gene: TRBV24-1; clone size: NA; J gene: TRBJ2-2; D gene: NA; CDR3 protein: CATSLLSGELFF; CDR3 DNA: TGTGCCACCAGCCTATTGAGCGGGGAGCTGTTTTTT
V gene: TRBV20-1; clone size: few; J gene: TRBJ2-3; D gene: TRBD2; CDR3 protein: CSARETSGRSIDTQYF; CDR3 DNA: TGCAGTGCTAGGGAGACTAGCGGGAGAAGTATAGATACGCAGTATTTT
V gene: TRBV12-3/TRBV12-4; clone size: few; J gene: TRBJ2-2; D gene: NA; CDR3 protein: CASSRGAANTGELFF; CDR3 DNA: TGTGCCAGCAGTCGGGGAGCGGCGAACACCGGGGAGCTGTTTTTT
V gene: TRBV4-2; clone size: few; J gene: TRBJ1-5; D gene: NA; CDR3 protein: CASSQWRDSNQPQHF; CDR3 DNA: TGTGCCAGCAGCCAATGGAGAGATAGCAATCAGCCCCAGCATTTT
V gene: TRBV14; clone size: NA; J gene: TRBJ2-7; D gene: NA; CDR3 protein: CASSPHPLAREQYF; CDR3 DNA: TGTGCCAGCAGCCCCCATCCCCTAGCTCGCGAGCAGTACTTC
V gene: TRBV27; clone size: NA; J gene: TRBJ1-2; D gene: NA; CDR3 protein: CASSHRINYGYTF; CDR3 DNA: TGTGCCAGCAGCCACAGGATTAACTATGGCTACACCTTC
V gene: TRBV7-8; clone size: NA; J gene: TRBJ2-3; D gene: TRBD2; CDR3 protein: CASSLKRGFNTDTQYF; CDR3 DNA: TGTGCCAGCAGCTTAAAGCGGGGCTTTAACACAGATACGCAGTATTTT
V gene: TRBV12-3/TRBV12-4; clone size: NA; J gene: TRBJ1-2; D gene: NA; CDR3 protein: CASSWGVDSYTF; CDR3 DNA: TGTGCCAGCAGTTGGGGGGTGGATAGCTACACCTTC
V gene: TRBV12-3/TRBV12-4; clone size: many; J gene: TRBJ1-2; D gene: NA; CDR3 protein: CASSFRQRPNYGYTF; CDR3 DNA: TGTGCCAGCAGTTTTAGGCAGCGCCCTAACTATGGCTACACCTTC
V gene: TRBV29-1; clone size: NA; J gene: TRBJ1-2; D gene: NA; CDR3 protein: CSVEVTGGPYGYTF; CDR3 DNA: TGCAGCGTTGAAGTTACGGGGGGTCCCTATGGCTACACCTTC
V gene: TRBV18; clone size: few; J gene: TRBJ2-7; D gene: TRBD2; CDR3 protein: CASSPPGLAGGNEQYF; CDR3 DNA: TGTGCCAGCTCACCACCCGGACTAGCGGGGGGTAACGAGCAGTACTTC
V gene: TRBV6-2/TRBV6-3; clone size: NA; J gene: TRBJ1-2; D gene: NA; CDR3 protein: CASSRPHDISTGTF; CDR3 DNA: TGTGCCAGCAGTCGCCCCCATGACATCTCCACAGGGACCTTC
V gene: TRBV5-1; clone size: NA; J gene: TRBJ1-4; D gene: NA; CDR3 protein: CASSLANTAGGTNEKLFF; CDR3 DNA: TGCGCCAGCAGCTTGGCAAACACAGCCGGGGGAACTAATGAAAAACTGTTTTTT
V gene: TRBV20-1; clone size: NA; J gene: TRBJ2-1; D gene: TRBD1; CDR3 protein: CSARDLRQGDEQFF; CDR3 DNA: TGCAGTGCTAGAGATCTACGCCAGGGGGATGAGCAGTTCTTC
V gene: TRBV10-3; clone size: few; J gene: TRBJ1-1; D gene: NA; CDR3 protein: CAISVRTEASMNTEAFF; CDR3 DNA: TGTGCCATCAGTGTCAGGACGGAGGCGTCTATGAACACTGAAGCTTTCTTT
V gene: TRBV2; clone size: NA; J gene: TRBJ2-7; D gene: NA; CDR3 protein: CASSDSGNEQYF; CDR3 DNA: TGTGCCAGCAGTGATAGTGGTAACGAGCAGTACTTC
V gene: TRBV27; clone size: NA; J gene: TRBJ2-1; D gene: NA; CDR3 protein: CASSLHPSPNPYNEQFF; CDR3 DNA: TGTGCCAGCAGTTTACATCCCAGCCCTAACCCCTACAATGAGCAGTTCTTC
V gene: TRBV7-9; clone size: NA; J gene: TRBJ2-1; D gene: TRBD1; CDR3 protein: CASSLGPGGRYNEQFF; CDR3 DNA: TGTGCCAGCAGCTTAGGCCCAGGGGGCCGCTACAATGAGCAGTTCTTC
V gene: TRBV7-9; clone size: few; J gene: TRBJ2-3; D gene: TRBD1; CDR3 protein: CASSVQGADATDTQYF; CDR3 DNA: TGTGCCAGCAGCGTACAGGGGGCGGATGCCACAGATACGCAGTATTTT
V gene: TRBV5-1; clone size: NA; J gene: TRBJ1-2; D gene: TRBD1; CDR3 protein: CASRDGTGGWYGYTF; CDR3 DNA: TGCGCCAGCAGGGACGGGACAGGGGGATGGTATGGCTACACCTTC
V gene: TRBV11-2; clone size: once; J gene: TRBJ2-1; D gene: NA; CDR3 protein: CASSLAHVGKVHNNEQFF; CDR3 DNA: TGTGCCAGCAGCTTAGCTCACGTCGGGAAGGTCCACAACAATGAGCAGTTCTTC
V gene: TRBV29-1; clone size: few; J gene: TRBJ1-2; D gene: TRBD1; CDR3 protein: CSVEVTYRGNYGYTF; CDR3 DNA: TGCAGCGTTGAAGTGACCTACAGGGGTAACTATGGCTACACCTTC
V gene: TRBV30; clone size: NA; J gene: TRBJ2-7; D gene: NA; CDR3 protein: CAWSSDWDEQYF; CDR3 DNA: TGTGCCTGGAGTTCTGATTGGGACGAGCAGTACTTC
V gene: TRBV7-8; clone size: NA; J gene: TRBJ2-3; D gene: TRBD2; CDR3 protein: CASSLFGGTNPDTQYF; CDR3 DNA: TGTGCCAGCAGCTTATTCGGGGGGACTAACCCGGATACGCAGTATTTT
V gene: TRBV6-5; clone size: NA; J gene: TRBJ1-2; D gene: NA; CDR3 protein: CASSRLGRNYGYTF; CDR3 DNA: TGTGCCAGCAGCCGACTAGGCAGGAACTATGGCTACACCTTC
V gene: TRBV9; clone size: few; J gene: TRBJ2-4; D gene: NA; CDR3 protein: CASSVGPSIAKNIQYF; CDR3 DNA: TGTGCCAGCAGCGTCGGACCAAGCATAGCCAAAAACATTCAGTACTTC
V gene: TRBV20-1; clone size: NA; J gene: TRBJ2-3; D gene: NA; CDR3 protein: CSATRQERTDTQYF; CDR3 DNA: TGCAGTGCTACACGACAGGAGCGCACAGATACGCAGTATTTT
V gene: TRBV11-2; clone size: many; J gene: TRBJ2-6; D gene: NA; CDR3 protein: CASSFWTILSGANVLTF; CDR3 DNA: TGTGCCAGCAGCTTCTGGACTATTCTCTCTGGGGCCAACGTCCTGACTTTC
V gene: TRBV6-5; clone size: few; J gene: TRBJ1-2; D gene: NA; CDR3 protein: CASNFLPSSGKGYGYTF; CDR3 DNA: TGTGCCAGCAATTTCCTCCCCTCTTCTGGGAAGGGGTATGGCTACACCTTC
V gene: TRBV3-1; clone size: NA; J gene: TRBJ2-3; D gene: TRBD2; CDR3 protein: CASIRLAGGRDTQYF; CDR3 DNA: TGTGCCAGCATAAGACTAGCGGGAGGGAGAGATACGCAGTATTTT
V gene: TRBV20-1; clone size: NA; J gene: TRBJ1-5; D gene: TRBD1; CDR3 protein: CSGDRLRQPQHF; CDR3 DNA: TGCAGTGGGGACAGGTTGAGGCAGCCCCAGCATTTT
V gene: TRBV28; clone size: NA; J gene: TRBJ1-6; D gene: NA; CDR3 protein: CASSLFRGSRDPNNSPLHF; CDR3 DNA: TGTGCCAGCAGTTTATTTAGAGGATCCCGGGACCCAAATAATTCACCCCTCCACTTT
V gene: TRBV5-1; clone size: NA; J gene: TRBJ2-7; D gene: TRBD1; CDR3 protein: CASSWGQGVYEQYF; CDR3 DNA: TGCGCCAGCAGCTGGGGACAGGGCGTCTACGAGCAGTACTTC
V gene: TRBV5-1; clone size: NA; J gene: TRBJ1-5; D gene: TRBD1; CDR3 protein: CASSFEPRDSYQPQHF; CDR3 DNA: TGTGCCAGCAGCTTCGAACCCCGGGACAGTTATCAGCCCCAGCATTTT
V gene: TRBV27; clone size: NA; J gene: TRBJ2-1; D gene: TRBD2; CDR3 protein: CASSLGIAGGPYNEQFF; CDR3 DNA: TGTGCCAGCAGTTTAGGTATAGCGGGAGGGCCATACAATGAGCAGTTCTTC
V gene: TRBV4-1; clone size: NA; J gene: TRBJ2-7; D gene: TRBD2; CDR3 protein: CASSQGRLAGAPYNEQYF; CDR3 DNA: TGCGCCAGCAGCCAAGGAAGGCTAGCGGGAGCCCCCTACAATGAGCAGTACTTC
V gene: TRBV28; clone size: NA; J gene: TRBJ1-5; D gene: NA; CDR3 protein: CASRTTGNNQPLHF; CDR3 DNA: TGTGCCAGCAGGACCACAGGGAACAATCAGCCCCTGCATTTT
V gene: TRBV10-3; clone size: NA; J gene: TRBJ2-3; D gene: TRBD2; CDR3 protein: CATSERSGGYSDTQYF; CDR3 DNA: TGTGCCACCAGTGAGCGGAGCGGGGGATATTCGGATACGCAGTATTTT
V gene: TRBV6-7; clone size: NA; J gene: TRBJ1-1; D gene: NA; CDR3 protein: CASSYPVIRENTEAFF; CDR3 DNA: TGTGCCAGCAGTTACCCTGTGATACGAGAGAACACTGAAGCTTTCTTT
V gene: TRBV4-1; clone size: NA; J gene: TRBJ2-1; D gene: TRBD1; CDR3 protein: CASSQVLFRQGDDNGQFF; CDR3 DNA: TGCGCCAGCAGCCAAGTTCTTTTCAGACAGGGAGATGACAATGGGCAGTTCTTC
V gene: TRBV20-1; clone size: few; J gene: TRBJ1-5; D gene: TRBD1; CDR3 protein: CSARAGQLNQPQHF; CDR3 DNA: TGCAGTGCTAGAGCGGGACAGCTCAATCAGCCCCAGCATTTT
V gene: TRBV20-1; clone size: many; J gene: TRBJ2-5; D gene: TRBD1; CDR3 protein: CSVGQGGETQYF; CDR3 DNA: TGCAGTGTCGGACAGGGTGGAGAGACCCAGTACTTC
V gene: TRBV20-1; clone size: few; J gene: TRBJ2-4; D gene: NA; CDR3 protein: CSATDYLAKNIQYF; CDR3 DNA: TGCAGTGCTACCGACTACCTAGCCAAAAACATTCAGTACTTC
V gene: TRBV6-1; clone size: NA; J gene: TRBJ2-4; D gene: TRBD1; CDR3 protein: CASTATGGANIQYF; CDR3 DNA: TGTGCCAGCACCGCGACAGGGGGCGCAAACATTCAGTACTTC
V gene: TRBV14; clone size: few; J gene: TRBJ1-1; D gene: TRBD1; CDR3 protein: CASSQWDRGRAGSEAFF; CDR3 DNA: TGTGCCAGCAGCCAATGGGACAGGGGCCGCGCTGGTTCTGAAGCTTTCTTT
V gene: TRBV7-9; clone size: NA; J gene: TRBJ2-5; D gene: TRBD2; CDR3 protein: CASSLTGRARYNEQYF; CDR3 DNA: TGTGCCAGCAGCCTAACCGGGAGGGCCAGGTACAATGAGCAGTACTTC